The 17 T cell receptor beta chains below come from one sample, sequenced in a study of T cells in Graves' hyperthyroidism and ophthalmopathy. Using RNA transcripts as the source, TCR beta CDR3 regions were amplified. The TCR CDR3 was amplified in a first-round RT-PCR using the HTBI primer set. From the multiplex PCR reads, TCRdb called clonotypes with MiXCR, one entry per CDR3 protein. Seen here are about 290,000 distinct CDR3 sequences, approximately 19% observed once, and the top ten hold 35% to 45%. Sequences were obtained from blood. These receptors came from a man aged 50-59 years with Graves' ophthalmopathy.

This clonotype was recorded a few times. This chain joins TRBV28 and TRBJ2-5; 9 nucleotides match TRBD2. CDR1 and CDR2 from the germline V gene are MDHEN and SYDVKM. The CDR3 consists of 16 residues. V lost 6 bases, J lost 5 bases, and 13 bases stayed unmatched. CDR3 sequence (DNA): TGTGCCAGCAGCCGATGGGGCGGGAGGGCCTTTGAGACCCAGTACTTC. Translating it yields CASSRWGGRAFETQYF.

The genes are TRBV6-1 and TRBJ2-1; the match to TRBD2 covers 12 bases. Germline V lookup: CDR1 MNHNS, CDR2 SASEGT. V lost 7 bases and J lost 10; bases outside the gene matches: 11. CDR3 size: 15 residues. The CDR3 coding sequence is TGTGCCAGCATTAATCTAGCGGGAGGGGTCGGGGAGCAGTTCTTC. Translated, it gives CASINLAGGVGEQFF.

This clonotype has a count of ten or more. The CDR3 DNA reads as TGTGCCTGGAGTAGGGGGATCGAACAGCCCCAGCATTTT. Translation gives CAWSRGIEQPQHF. The V gene is TRBV30, the J gene TRBJ1-5, with D perhaps matching TRBD1 (6 bases). Germline CDR1 reads GTSNPN; CDR2 reads SVGIG (reference sequence). CDR3 length: 13 residues. Deletions cut 2 bases from V and 7 bases from J, with 12 bases between. Full variable domain (outside the CDR3, taken from reference TRBV30 and TRBJ1-5): SQTIHQWPATLVQPVGSPLSLECTVEGTSNPNLYWYRQAAGRGLQLLFYSVGIGQISSEVPQNLSASRPQDRQFILSSKKLLLSDSGFYLCAWSRGIEQPQHFGDGTRLSIL.

Concerning this clonotype: This clone may be a read error of a much larger clone one base away. The chain carries TRBV12-3 or TRBV12-4 and TRBJ2-1; no definite D call. The CDR3 runs 13 residues. The ends were cut back, 1 base at V and 9 bases at J, with 10 bases in the middle. This chain's CDR3 is CASSLGVTGEQFF. In DNA form, the CDR3 reads TGTGCCAGCAGTTTAGGAGTGACCGGTGAGCAGTTCTTC.

This clonotype was recorded at least ten times. The chain couples TRBV5-1 to TRBJ2-1; weak D call: TRBD2 (5 bases). Trimming removed 4 bases from V and 3 bases from J, with 14 bases in between. The CDR3 consists of 15 residues. In germline, CDR1 is SGHRS, CDR2 YFSETQ. CDR3 nucleotides: TGCGCCAGCAGCAGGAGCGGAGAAGGCTACAATGAGCAGTTCTTC. It encodes CASSRSGEGYNEQFF.

The table lists this clonotype with a few counts. This chain connects TRBV24-1 to TRBJ2-2, with TRBD1 as a possible D gene (6 bases). Looked up from germline, CDR1 is KGHDR and CDR2 is SFDVKD. The CDR3 covers 14 residues. Trimming removed 6 bases at V and 1 base at J, with 8 bases between. The CDR3 reads CATSQDRNTGELFF. The DNA for the CDR3 is TGTGCCACCAGTCAGGACAGGAACACCGGGGAGCTGTTTTTT.

The table lists this clonotype with many counts. This chain uses TRBV3-1 with TRBJ1-3; the D is unclear. Looked up from germline, CDR1 is LGHDT and CDR2 is YNNKEL (reference sequence). This CDR3 has 15 residues. The ends were cut back, 3 bases at V and 4 bases at J, with 13 bases in the middle. DNA for the CDR3: TGTGCCAGCAGCCACCTACAAGGCGACGGAAACACCATATATTTT. Translated: CASSHLQGDGNTIYF.

The chain carries TRBV4-1 and TRBJ2-2, with 13 bases that match TRBD2. The CDR3 length is 17 residues. J gave up 6 bases and V 4 bases, and 8 bases lay outside the gene matches. In germline, CDR1 is MGHRA, CDR2 YSYEKL. Here the CDR3 reads CASSLRLAGGLPGELFF. Here the CDR3 DNA reads TGCGCCAGCAGCCTAAGACTAGCGGGAGGCCTCCCCGGGGAGCTGTTTTTT.

Points on this clonotype: No DNA is shown, since the ends of the CDR3 on it are uncertain; the CDR3 is the one TCRdb lists. The genes are TRBV9 and TRBJ2-5; no check of the table's D call, TRBD2, against the DNA was made. The germline V gene has CDR1 SGDLS and CDR2 YYNGEE. The CDR3 extends over 20 residues, inclusive of both ends. The CDR3 sequence is CASSVGTSGSPTSSTSGKYF.

On this clonotype itself: One end of the junction fails to match germline, which may point to a read error. The chain combines TRBV7-9 with TRBJ2-3; 8 positions agree with TRBD2. The germline gives CDR1 SEHNR, CDR2 FQNEAQ (reference sequence). The CDR3 covers 15 residues. This CDR3 reads CASGLSAGGRDTQYF. CDR3 bases: TGTGCCAGCGGCTTATCGGCGGGAGGAAGAGATACGCAGTATTTT.

V usage is TRBV2 and J usage is TRBJ2-2, with TRBD2 identical over 10 bases. Trimming took 3 bases from V and 0 from J; bases not matched to a gene: 1. The germline V gene encodes CDR1 SNHLY and CDR2 FYNNEI. There are 16 residues in the CDR3. The CDR3: CASSEGTSANTGELFF. The CDR3 DNA reads TGTGCCAGCAGTGAGGGGACTAGCGCGAACACCGGGGAGCTGTTTTTT.

The J gene is TRBJ2-5, the V gene TRBV7-3; D assignment may be TRBD1 or TRBD2 (5 bases each). Germline V gene data show CDR1 as SGHTA and CDR2 as FQGTGA. V was cut by 5 bases and J by 5 bases, with 21 bases left in between. The CDR3 is 16 amino acids. CDR3 sequence reads: CASSLGTLGGGETQYF. The CDR3 nucleotides are TGTGCCAGCAGCCTGGGGACCCTTGGGGGTGGGGAGACCCAGTACTTC.

Regarding this clonotype: It may be a read error: a sequence one base away is much more abundant. This sequence joins TRBV12-3 or TRBV12-4 and TRBJ1-1, with a tentative D call TRBD1 (5 bases). The CDR3 sequence is 13 residues long. V was clipped by 3 bases and J by 1 base, with 6 bases between them. The chain's CDR3 is CASSFGQNTEAFF. For the CDR3, the DNA is TGTGCCAGCAGTTTTGGACAGAACACTGAAGCTTTCTTT.

The V and J genes are TRBV11-3 and TRBJ2-2; D is unclear. V was clipped by 5 bases and J by 0 bases, with 7 bases between them. The germline V gene has CDR1 SGHNT and CDR2 YENEEA. The CDR3 runs to 14 residues. In DNA form, the CDR3 reads TGTGCCAGCAGCACCTACCCGAACACCGGGGAGCTGTTTTTT. Protein sequence: CASSTYPNTGELFF. The full variable domain, in which reference TRBV11-3 and TRBJ2-2 provide the parts outside the CDR3, is EAGVVQSPRYKIIEKKQPVAFWCNPISGHNTLYWYLQNLGQGPELLIRYENEEAVDDSQLPKDRFSAERLKGVDSTLKIQPAELGDSAVYLCASSTYPNTGELFFGEGSRLTVL.

This clonotype was seen a single time. V and J are TRBV29-1 and TRBJ2-5; D possibly corresponds to TRBD2 (6 bases). V was cut by 4 bases and J by 5 bases, with 11 bases left in between. From germline, CDR1 is SQVTM and CDR2 ANQGSEA. The CDR3 is made up of 12 amino acids. CDR3 DNA sequence: TGCAGCGTTGCGGAGGGTCGGGAGACCCAGTACTTC. It specifies CSVAEGRETQYF.

This clonotype has ten or more counts. The rearrangement joins TRBV27 to TRBJ2-7; TRBD2 might be the D (5 bases). The CDR3 covers 14 residues. CDR1 and CDR2 (germline): MNHEY, SMNVEV (reference sequence). Trimming left V 3 bases short and J 0 bases short, with 9 bases between. CDR3 loop: CASSFGGTSYEQYF. The CDR3 nucleotides read TGTGCCAGCAGTTTTGGAGGTACCTCCTACGAGCAGTACTTC.

The chain couples TRBV2 to TRBJ1-5; D gene ambiguous. Germline loops: CDR1 SNHLY, CDR2 FYNNEI. V was pared by 0 bases and J by 4 bases, with 19 bases between. The CDR3 runs 18 residues. Here the CDR3 reads CASSEAYRPPGRNQPQHF. DNA for the CDR3: TGTGCCAGCAGTGAAGCGTATCGGCCTCCAGGAAGGAATCAGCCCCAGCATTTT.